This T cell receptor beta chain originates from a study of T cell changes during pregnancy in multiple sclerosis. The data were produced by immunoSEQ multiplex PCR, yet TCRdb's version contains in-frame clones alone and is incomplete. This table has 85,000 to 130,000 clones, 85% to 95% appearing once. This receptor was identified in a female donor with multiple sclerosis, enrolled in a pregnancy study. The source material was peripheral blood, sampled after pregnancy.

In nucleotides, the CDR3 is TGTGCCAGCAGCTTGGTAGTGAACACTGAAGCTTTCTTT. Translation gives CASSLVVNTEAFF. The rearrangement uses TRBV5-6 and TRBJ1-1; no clear D. The V gene lost 0 bases and the J gene lost 0 bases, with 3 bases spanning the gap. Germline V gene data show CDR1 as SGHDT and CDR2 as YYEEEE. The CDR3 is made up of 13 amino acids. The whole variable domain, remainder taken from reference TRBV5-6 and TRBJ1-1, is DAGVTQSPTHLIKTRGQQVTLRCSPKSGHDTVSWYQQALGQGPQFIFQYYEEEERQRGNFPDRFSGHQFPNYSSELNVNALLLGDSALYLCASSLVVNTEAFFGQGTRLTVV.